This T cell receptor beta chain was obtained from a study of T cells in narcolepsy. Turning to the study itself: Healthy controls were enrolled alongside patients with narcolepsy type 1 or type 2.

Trimming cost V 8 bases and J 5 bases, with 12 bases left between them. Germline V gene sequence: CDR1 MNHNS, CDR2 SASEGT. The length of the CDR3 is 13 residues. Method: immunoSEQ multiplex PCR; TCRdb's copy keeps in-frame clones and lacks some. This table holds about 27,000 clones, 60% to 85% found once. Study-level results: Comparing one patient's CSF and blood CD4+ clonotypes highlighted HCRT- and TRIB2-specific autoreactive clonotypes. Autoreactive clonotypes reportedly recurred in blood of same and different patients, not controls.

About this clone: Its antigen remains unknown.

The rearrangement links TRBV6-1 to TRBJ2-2; D gene ambiguous. The sequenced sample consisted of memory (CD45RA-) CD4+ T cells from blood. The clonotype comes from a human donor in good health. The CDR3 DNA sequence: TGTGCCAGCTACCACCTTAGGACCGGGGAGCTGTTTTTT. This translates into CASYHLRTGELFF.